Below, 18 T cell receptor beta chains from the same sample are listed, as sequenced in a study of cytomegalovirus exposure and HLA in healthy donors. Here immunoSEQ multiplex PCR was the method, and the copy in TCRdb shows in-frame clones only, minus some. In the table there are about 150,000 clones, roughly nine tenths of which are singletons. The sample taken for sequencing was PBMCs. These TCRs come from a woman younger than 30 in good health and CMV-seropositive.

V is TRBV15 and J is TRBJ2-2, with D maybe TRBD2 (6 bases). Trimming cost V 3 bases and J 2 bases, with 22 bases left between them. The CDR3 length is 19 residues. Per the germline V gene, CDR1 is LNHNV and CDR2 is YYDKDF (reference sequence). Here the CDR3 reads CATSSDYTGTPGNTGELFF. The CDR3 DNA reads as TGTGCCACCAGCAGTGATTATACCGGGACTCCCGGCAACACCGGGGAGCTGTTTTTT.

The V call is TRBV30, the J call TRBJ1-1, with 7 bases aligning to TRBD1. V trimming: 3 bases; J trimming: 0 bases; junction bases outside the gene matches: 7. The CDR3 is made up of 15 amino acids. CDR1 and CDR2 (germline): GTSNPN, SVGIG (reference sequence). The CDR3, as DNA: TGTGCCTGGAGAGGGACAGCTAATATGAACACTGAAGCTTTCTTT. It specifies CAWRGTANMNTEAFF. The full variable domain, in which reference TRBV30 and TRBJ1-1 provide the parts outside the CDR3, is SQTIHQWPATLVQPVGSPLSLECTVEGTSNPNLYWYRQAAGRGLQLLFYSVGIGQISSEVPQNLSASRPQDRQFILSSKKLLLSDSGFYLCAWRGTANMNTEAFFGQGTRLTVV.

CDR3 loop: CASSLPSGYTF. The CDR3 nucleotides are TGTGCCAGCAGCTTACCGAGCGGCTACACCTTC. The chain joins TRBV7-9 to TRBJ1-2; D ambiguous. Germline V lookup: CDR1 SEHNR, CDR2 FQNEAQ (reference sequence). CDR3 length: 11 amino acids. The V end was cut by 2 bases, the J end by 8 bases, with 6 bases between.

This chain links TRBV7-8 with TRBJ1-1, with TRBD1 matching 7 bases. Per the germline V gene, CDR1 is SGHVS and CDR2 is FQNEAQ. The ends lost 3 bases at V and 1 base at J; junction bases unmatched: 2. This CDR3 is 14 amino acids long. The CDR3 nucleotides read TGTGCCAGCAGCTTGGACAGGCGGAACACTGAAGCTTTCTTT. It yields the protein CASSLDRRNTEAFF.

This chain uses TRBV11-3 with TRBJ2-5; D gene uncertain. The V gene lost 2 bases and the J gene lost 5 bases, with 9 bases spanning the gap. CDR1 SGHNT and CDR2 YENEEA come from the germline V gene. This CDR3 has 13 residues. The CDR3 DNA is TGTGCCAGCAGCTTATTAGTTTCCGAGACCCAGTACTTC. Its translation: CASSLLVSETQYF.

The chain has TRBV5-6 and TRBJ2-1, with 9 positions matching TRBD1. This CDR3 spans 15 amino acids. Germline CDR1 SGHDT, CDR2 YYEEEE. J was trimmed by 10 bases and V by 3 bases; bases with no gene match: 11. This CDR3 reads CASSYRPGQGREQFF. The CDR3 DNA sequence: TGTGCCAGCAGCTACCGCCCGGGACAGGGAAGGGAGCAGTTCTTC. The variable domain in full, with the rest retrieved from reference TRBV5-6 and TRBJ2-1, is DAGVTQSPTHLIKTRGQQVTLRCSPKSGHDTVSWYQQALGQGPQFIFQYYEEEERQRGNFPDRFSGHQFPNYSSELNVNALLLGDSALYLCASSYRPGQGREQFFGPGTRLTVL.

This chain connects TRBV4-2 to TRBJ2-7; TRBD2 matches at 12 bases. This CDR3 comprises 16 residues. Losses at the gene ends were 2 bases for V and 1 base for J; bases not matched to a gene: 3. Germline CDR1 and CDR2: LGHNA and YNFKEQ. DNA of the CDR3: TGTGCCAGCAGCCAACTGACTAGCGGGAGTTCCTACGAGCAGTACTTC. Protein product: CASSQLTSGSSYEQYF.

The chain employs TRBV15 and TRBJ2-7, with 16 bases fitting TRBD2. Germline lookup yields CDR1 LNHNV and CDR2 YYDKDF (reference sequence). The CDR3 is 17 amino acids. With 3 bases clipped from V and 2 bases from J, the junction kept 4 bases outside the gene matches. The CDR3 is CATSRGLAGGVTYEQYF. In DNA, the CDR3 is TGTGCCACCAGCAGGGGACTAGCGGGAGGGGTAACCTACGAGCAGTACTTC.

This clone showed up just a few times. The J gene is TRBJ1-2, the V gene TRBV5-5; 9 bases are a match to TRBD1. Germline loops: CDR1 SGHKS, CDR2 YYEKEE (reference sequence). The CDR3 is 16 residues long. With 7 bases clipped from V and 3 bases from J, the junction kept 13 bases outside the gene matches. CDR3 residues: CASGPGTGLLYYGYTF. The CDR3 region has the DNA TGTGCCAGCGGCCCCGGGACAGGGCTTTTGTACTATGGCTACACCTTC.

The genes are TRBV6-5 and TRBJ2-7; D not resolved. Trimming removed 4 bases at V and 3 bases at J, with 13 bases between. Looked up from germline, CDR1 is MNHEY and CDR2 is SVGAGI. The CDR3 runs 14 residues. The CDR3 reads CASSSSGSSYEQYF. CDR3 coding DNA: TGTGCCAGCAGTTCCTCCGGTTCAAGCTACGAGCAGTACTTC.

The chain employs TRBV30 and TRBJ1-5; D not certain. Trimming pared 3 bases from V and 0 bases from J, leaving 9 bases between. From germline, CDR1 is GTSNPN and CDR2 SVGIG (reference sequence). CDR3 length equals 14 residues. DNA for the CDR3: TGTGCCTGGAGCTCAGATTATAGCAATCAGCCCCAGCATTTT. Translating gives CAWSSDYSNQPQHF.

The CDR3 loop reads CASSYLRTGVETQYF. CDR3 DNA: TGTGCCAGCAGTTATTTACGGACAGGGGTCGAGACCCAGTACTTC. The chain has TRBV6-5 and TRBJ2-5; TRBD1 aligns across 9 bases. The CDR3 covers 15 residues. V was clipped by 3 bases and J by 5 bases; unmatched bases: 7. Germline CDR1 MNHEY, CDR2 SVGAGI.

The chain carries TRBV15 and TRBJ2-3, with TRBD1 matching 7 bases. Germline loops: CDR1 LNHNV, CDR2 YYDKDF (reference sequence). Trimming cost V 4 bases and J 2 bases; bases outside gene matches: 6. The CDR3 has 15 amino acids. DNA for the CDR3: TGTGCCACCAGCACCCCCGGGACAGACACAGATACGCAGTATTTT. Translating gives CATSTPGTDTDTQYF.

CDR3 residues: CASSLVVRGGNEQFF. CDR3 coding DNA: TGTGCCAGCAGCTTAGTGGTTCGAGGGGGCAATGAGCAGTTCTTC. The rearrangement joins TRBV11-2 to TRBJ2-1; maybe TRBD1 (6 bases). The CDR3 runs to 15 residues. The V end was cut by 1 base, the J end by 6 bases, with 13 bases between. Germline V gene lookup returns CDR1 SGHAT and CDR2 FQNNGV. Variable domain in full (rest from reference TRBV11-2 and TRBJ2-1): EAGVAQSPRYKIIEKRQSVAFWCNPISGHATLYWYQQILGQGPKLLIQFQNNGVVDDSQLPKDRFSAERLKGVDSTLKIQPAKLEDSAVYLCASSLVVRGGNEQFFGPGTRLTVL.

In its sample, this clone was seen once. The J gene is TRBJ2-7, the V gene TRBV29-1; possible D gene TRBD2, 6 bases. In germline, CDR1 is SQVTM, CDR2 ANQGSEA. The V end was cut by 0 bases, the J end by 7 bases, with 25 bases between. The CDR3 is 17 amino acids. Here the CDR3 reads CSVEDWGGAVDSREQYF. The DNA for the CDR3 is TGCAGCGTTGAAGATTGGGGAGGAGCGGTTGATTCTAGGGAGCAGTACTTC.

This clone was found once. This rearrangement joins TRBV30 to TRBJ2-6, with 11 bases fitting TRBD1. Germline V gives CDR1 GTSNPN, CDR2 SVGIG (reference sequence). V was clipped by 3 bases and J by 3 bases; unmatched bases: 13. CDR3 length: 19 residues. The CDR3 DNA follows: TGTGCCTGGAGCCGCCTCGGGGGGACAGGGGGATATGGGGCCAACGTCCTGACTTTC. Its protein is CAWSRLGGTGGYGANVLTF.

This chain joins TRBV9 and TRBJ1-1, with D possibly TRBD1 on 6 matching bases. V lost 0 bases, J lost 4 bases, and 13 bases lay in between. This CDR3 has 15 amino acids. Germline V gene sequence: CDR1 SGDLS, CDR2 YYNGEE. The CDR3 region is CASSVVQGFATEAFF. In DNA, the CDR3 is TGTGCCAGCAGCGTAGTACAGGGTTTTGCCACTGAAGCTTTCTTT.

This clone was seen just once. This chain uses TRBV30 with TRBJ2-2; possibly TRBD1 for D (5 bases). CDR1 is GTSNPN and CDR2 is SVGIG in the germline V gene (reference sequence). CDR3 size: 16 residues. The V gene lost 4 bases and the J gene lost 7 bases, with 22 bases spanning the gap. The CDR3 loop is CAWTLRGRVVSGELFF. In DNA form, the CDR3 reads TGTGCCTGGACCCTCCGAGGCAGGGTAGTGAGCGGGGAGCTGTTTTTT.